A selection of T cell receptor beta chains follows, all from one sample in a study of Graves' ophthalmopathy and Graves' hyperthyroidism. TCRdb processed the multiplex PCR reads anew with MiXCR; each CDR3 protein has one entry. The data contain 300,000 to 400,000 distinct CDR3 sequences, 15% to 20% of them singletons. Sequenced sample: peripheral blood. The receptors here all came from an adult man with Graves' ophthalmopathy. Both conserved end residues are part of each CDR3. The D gene is left open where the match is weak. For some rows the clone size is stated as once, few or many, or as a class when expanded; others skip it.

>TRBV5-6|many|TRBJ2-7|TRBD1
TGTGCCAGCAGCTTGAGTTGGGGACAGGGCTACGAGCAGTACTTC
CASSLSWGQGYEQYF
>TRBV28|-|TRBJ2-7|TRBD2
TGTGCCAGCACCCCGACTAGCGAGTACGAGCAGTACTTC
CASTPTSEYEQYF
>TRBV30|many|TRBJ1-2|TRBD1
TGTGCCTGGAGCGACAGGGTCGGCTACACCTTC
CAWSDRVGYTF
>TRBV19|many|TRBJ1-1|-
TGTGCCAGTAGTATAGCTTGGAACACTGAAGCTTTCTTT
CASSIAWNTEAFF
>TRBV18|few|TRBJ2-7|TRBD2
TGTGCCAGCTCACCTCGAAAGACTAGCGGTTCCTACGAGCAGTACTTC
CASSPRKTSGSYEQYF
>TRBV12-3/TRBV12-4|-|TRBJ2-7|-
TGTGCCAGCAGAAAGAGCGGGCTTCCCCCCGAGCAGTACTTC
CASRKSGLPPEQYF
>TRBV12-3/TRBV12-4|many|TRBJ1-6|-
TGTGCCAGCAGTTCAAGTCTGAGCCGGGTCGCCCACTTT
CASSSSLSRVAHF
>TRBV4-2|many|TRBJ2-5|TRBD2
TGTGCCAGCAGTCCTGTCGGTAGCGGGATACAAGAGACCCAGTACTTC
CASSPVGSGIQETQYF
>TRBV29-1|many|TRBJ1-1|-
TGCAGCGTTTGGCAGGTCACCCCGACTATGAACACTGAAGCTTTCTTT
CSVWQVTPTMNTEAFF
>TRBV2|many|TRBJ1-5|-
TGTGCCAGCAGTGAGCACAGCCGCAATCAGCCCCAGCATTTT
CASSEHSRNQPQHF
>TRBV20-1|many|TRBJ2-5|-
TGCAGTGCTAGAGTTCCGGGGAGAGTGGAGACCCAGTACTTC
CSARVPGRVETQYF
>TRBV2|many|TRBJ1-6|-
TGTGCCAGCAAGGTGAATTCACCCCTCCACTTT
CASKVNSPLHF
>TRBV7-2|many|TRBJ2-7|TRBD1
TGTGCCAGCAGGGGAGGACAGGGTCGGTACGAGCAGTACTTC
CASRGGQGRYEQYF
>TRBV9|many|TRBJ1-1|-
TGTGCCAGCAGCCACACAGGGCCGGGCACTGAAGCTTTCTTT
CASSHTGPGTEAFF
>TRBV7-9|many|TRBJ2-7|-
TGTGCCAGCAGCTTAAGACAGGAGCAGTACTTC
CASSLRQEQYF
>TRBV7-2|many|TRBJ1-2|-
TGTGCCAGCAGCTTAGTAGGGGCGATTAACTATGGCTACACCTTC
CASSLVGAINYGYTF
>TRBV30|many|TRBJ1-3|TRBD1
TGTGCCTGGAGTACAGGGGTCGGAAACACCATATATTTT
CAWSTGVGNTIYF
>TRBV6-2/TRBV6-3|many|TRBJ2-7|-
TGTGCCAGCAGTTACACGGTCTACGAGCAGTACTTC
CASSYTVYEQYF
>TRBV6-1|many|TRBJ2-5|TRBD2
TGTGCCAGCAGTGGGACTAGCGGGAGGCAAGAGACCCAGTACTTC
CASSGTSGRQETQYF
>TRBV5-1|many|TRBJ2-2|TRBD1
TGCGCCAGCAGTCAGCGGACAGGCAACACCGGGGAGCTGTTTTTT
CASSQRTGNTGELFF
>TRBV7-8|-|TRBJ2-2|-
TGTGCCAGCAGCTTAGGGCGCAGTCCGGGCGGGGAGCTGTTTTTT
CASSLGRSPGGELFF
>TRBV4-1|many|TRBJ1-1|-
TGCGCCAGCAGCCAAGGTCAGGGCTACACTGAAGCTTTCTTT
CASSQGQGYTEAFF
>TRBV12-3/TRBV12-4|many|TRBJ1-2|TRBD1
TGTGCCAGCAGTTCATCGGGACAGGGCACCTATGGCTACACCTTC
CASSSSGQGTYGYTF
>TRBV6-9|-|TRBJ2-5|TRBD2
TGTGCCAGCAGTGTGACTAGCGGGGGGCCCGGGACCCAGTACTTC
CASSVTSGGPGTQYF
>TRBV6-2/TRBV6-3|many|TRBJ2-3|-
TGTGCCAGCAGTTACTGGAACCCAGACTACTTCACAGATACGCAGTATTTT
CASSYWNPDYFTDTQYF
>TRBV6-1|many|TRBJ2-5|-
TGTGCCAGCAATGTTATGACGGGACAAGAGACCCAGTACTTC
CASNVMTGQETQYF
>TRBV20-1|-|TRBJ2-5|-
TGCAGTGCTGGGGTCTGGGCGGGACTGGGAGAGACCCAGTACTTC
CSAGVWAGLGETQYF
>TRBV10-3|many|TRBJ1-2|TRBD1
TGTGCCATCACCGACAGGGGGCAAAACTATGGCTACACCTTC
CAITDRGQNYGYTF
>TRBV6-1|-|TRBJ2-5|-
TGTGCCACCAGTGGTCCGGCACAAGAGACCCAGTACTTC
CATSGPAQETQYF
>TRBV6-5|many|TRBJ1-3|-
TGTGCCAGCAGTCGCAGCCTCTCTGGAAACACCATATATTTT
CASSRSLSGNTIYF
>TRBV7-2|many|TRBJ2-7|-
TGTGCCAGCAGCTCGGGTCCTTCCTACGAGCAGTACTTC
CASSSGPSYEQYF
>TRBV6-2/TRBV6-3|many|TRBJ2-2|TRBD1
TGTGCCAGCAGCCTCGGACAGGGGGCCGTCCTGGGCACCGGGGAGCTGTTTTTT
CASSLGQGAVLGTGELFF
>TRBV7-8|many|TRBJ2-3|-
TGTGCCAGCAGCCCTCCAGCTGATCGGAGAGTAGATACGCAGTATTTT
CASSPPADRRVDTQYF
>TRBV30|many|TRBJ1-2|-
TGTGCCTGGAGTCGGGACTCCCAGGGCTATGGCTACACCTTC
CAWSRDSQGYGYTF
>TRBV20-1|-|TRBJ2-5|TRBD1
TGCAGTGCGGAAAAGGGACAGGGGCACCAAGAGACCCAGTACTTC
CSAEKGQGHQETQYF
>TRBV10-3|many|TRBJ1-5|TRBD1
TGTGCCACAGGGACAGGGGCGCGGTATAGCAATCAGCCCCAGCATTTT
CATGTGARYSNQPQHF
>TRBV29-1|many|TRBJ2-7|-
TGCAGCGTGGGAGGAACCGGGACGCAGATCTACGAGCAGTACTTC
CSVGGTGTQIYEQYF
>TRBV18|-|TRBJ2-7|-
TGTGCCAGCTCACCACCGACGATTTCCTACGAGCAGTACTTC
CASSPPTISYEQYF
>TRBV6-2/TRBV6-3|many|TRBJ2-5|TRBD1
TGTGCCAGCAGGAGAAGGGGGCGCGACCAGTACTTC
CASRRRGRDQYF
>TRBV5-1|-|TRBJ1-5|-
TGCGCCAGCAGCCCCGGTGGGGAGTTTGGCAATCAGCCCCAGCATTTT
CASSPGGEFGNQPQHF
>TRBV20-1|many|TRBJ2-7|TRBD2
TGCAGTGCCGTTAGCGGGGGGCAATACGAGCAGTACTTC
CSAVSGGQYEQYF
>TRBV20-1|many|TRBJ1-6|TRBD1
TGCAGTGCTAGACCAGGGGGCTCCTATAATTCACCCCTCCACTTT
CSARPGGSYNSPLHF
>TRBV12-3/TRBV12-4|few|TRBJ1-2|-
TGTGCCAGCAGCCCCCCGGGAACTAACTATGGCTACACCTTC
CASSPPGTNYGYTF
>TRBV20-1|many|TRBJ1-2|-
TGCAGTGCTTTTACAGGGAAGGCCCATGGCTACACCTTC
CSAFTGKAHGYTF
>TRBV24-1|many|TRBJ1-5|TRBD1
TGTGCCACCAGTGATAGGTCAGGGGGCATTTATCAGCCCCAGCATTTT
CATSDRSGGIYQPQHF
>TRBV5-1|many|TRBJ2-7|TRBD1
TGCGCCAGCAGCGGGGACAGCGAGCAGTACTTC
CASSGDSEQYF
>TRBV6-4|many|TRBJ2-1|TRBD2
TGTGCCAGCAGACGGACGGGAGGGAGCGATGAGCAGTTCTTC
CASRRTGGSDEQFF
>TRBV7-8|many|TRBJ2-5|-
TGTGCCAGCAGCTTAGGGCCAGTGTCGTACCAAGAGACCCAGTACTTC
CASSLGPVSYQETQYF
>TRBV5-1|few|TRBJ2-5|TRBD2
TGCGCCAGCAGCTTGGACCCTAGCGGGGGGCAAGAGACCCAGTACTTC
CASSLDPSGGQETQYF
>TRBV18|many|TRBJ2-7|-
TGTGCCAGCTCACCACTACCAGGCCCCGAGCAGTACTTC
CASSPLPGPEQYF
>TRBV4-3|many|TRBJ1-1|-
TGCGCCAGCAGCCAAGTGCAGGGTACTGAAGCTTTCTTT
CASSQVQGTEAFF
>TRBV27|many|TRBJ1-1|-
TGTGCCAGCCCCTGCCAGCCGTTGAACACTGAAGCTTTCTTT
CASPCQPLNTEAFF
>TRBV18|few|TRBJ1-2|-
TGTGCCAGCTCACCACCGCACAATTTAAACTATGGCTACACCTTC
CASSPPHNLNYGYTF
>TRBV7-8|many|TRBJ1-2|-
TGTGCCAGCAGCTTAGGGGGGAAGAAGAGCTATGGCTACACCTTC
CASSLGGKKSYGYTF
>TRBV6-2/TRBV6-3|many|TRBJ2-7|-
TGTGCCAGCATGAGGGGAGGCTCCTACGAGCAGTACTTC
CASMRGGSYEQYF
>TRBV5-1|many|TRBJ2-5|-
TGCGCCAGCAGCTTCGGACAGATAAAGCAAGAGACCCAGTACTTC
CASSFGQIKQETQYF
>TRBV18|many|TRBJ1-1|-
TGTGCCAGCTCACCGAACAGCATGAACACTGAAGCTTTCTTT
CASSPNSMNTEAFF
>TRBV6-2/TRBV6-3|many|TRBJ2-5|TRBD2
TGTGCCAGCAGTTACCATCCTGAGACTAGCGGCGAAGAGGAGACCCAGTACTTC
CASSYHPETSGEEETQYF
>TRBV6-2/TRBV6-3|many|TRBJ1-2|-
TGTGCCAGCAGTTACTCGGGCAGGTTAGATGGCTACACCTTC
CASSYSGRLDGYTF
>TRBV5-1|many|TRBJ2-2|-
TGCGCCAGCAGCCCTGGACTTCCAAGGGAGCTGTTTTTT
CASSPGLPRELFF